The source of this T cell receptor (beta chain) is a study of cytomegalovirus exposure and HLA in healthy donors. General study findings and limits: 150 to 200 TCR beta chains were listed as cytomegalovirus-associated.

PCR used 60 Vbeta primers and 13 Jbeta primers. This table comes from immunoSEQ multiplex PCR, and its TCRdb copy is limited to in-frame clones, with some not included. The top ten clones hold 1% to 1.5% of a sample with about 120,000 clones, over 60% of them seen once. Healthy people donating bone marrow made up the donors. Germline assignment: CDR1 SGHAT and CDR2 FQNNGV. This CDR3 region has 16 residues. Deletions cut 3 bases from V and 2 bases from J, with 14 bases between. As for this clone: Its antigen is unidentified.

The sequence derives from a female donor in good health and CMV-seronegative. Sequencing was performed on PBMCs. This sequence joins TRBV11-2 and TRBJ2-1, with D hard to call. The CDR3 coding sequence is TGTGCCAGCAGCTTTTTGGGCCGCGTTACCTACAATGAGCAGTTCTTC. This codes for CASSFLGRVTYNEQFF. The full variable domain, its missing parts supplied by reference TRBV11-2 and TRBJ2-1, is EAGVAQSPRYKIIEKRQSVAFWCNPISGHATLYWYQQILGQGPKLLIQFQNNGVVDDSQLPKDRFSAERLKGVDSTLKIQPAKLEDSAVYLCASSFLGRVTYNEQFFGPGTRLTVL.